Listed below are T cell receptor beta chains from one sample, sequenced in a study of cytomegalovirus exposure and HLA in healthy donors. Some clones are missing from TCRdb's copy, which holds only in-frame ones; the method was immunoSEQ multiplex PCR. The sample has tens of thousands of clones, less than 80% seen once. What was sequenced was PBMCs. Receptor source: a woman in her forties or fifties in good health and CMV-seropositive. Both conserved end residues are part of each CDR3. The D gene is left open where the match is weak. Size tells how often a clone was seen (once, few, many) or the class of an expanded clone, and some rows leave it out.

abundance: .
d_gene: .
j_gene: TRBJ1-2
v_gene: TRBV28
CDR3nt: TGTGCCAGCTCTCCGGGAACAGCGGATTTATTTAACTATGGCTACACCTTC
CDR3aa: CASSPGTADLFNYGYTF

abundance: .
d_gene: TRBD2
j_gene: TRBJ2-4
v_gene: TRBV13
CDR3nt: TGTGCCAGCAGCTTAGCGGGGGGGCAAAACATTCAGTACTTC
CDR3aa: CASSLAGGQNIQYF

abundance: once
d_gene: .
j_gene: TRBJ2-1
v_gene: TRBV6-5
CDR3nt: TGTGCCAGCAGCCCGGGACTCTACAATGAGCAGTTCTTC
CDR3aa: CASSPGLYNEQFF

abundance: .
d_gene: .
j_gene: TRBJ2-5
v_gene: TRBV7-3
CDR3nt: TGTGCCAGCAGCTTCCAACAGGGTGAGACCCAGTACTTC
CDR3aa: CASSFQQGETQYF

abundance: .
d_gene: TRBD1
j_gene: TRBJ1-4
v_gene: TRBV19
CDR3nt: TGTGCCAGTAGTCCCGGGACAGCAACTAATGAAAAACTGTTTTTT
CDR3aa: CASSPGTATNEKLFF

abundance: .
d_gene: TRBD1
j_gene: TRBJ1-1
v_gene: TRBV13
CDR3nt: TGTGCCAGCAGCAAGTACTCCGGGACAGAGGAAGCTTTCTTT
CDR3aa: CASSKYSGTEEAFF

abundance: .
d_gene: TRBD1
j_gene: TRBJ1-1
v_gene: TRBV5-1
CDR3nt: TGCGCCAGCAGCCCCGATCCGGGACAGGGGGCTTTGTGGTACACTGAAGCTTTCTTT
CDR3aa: CASSPDPGQGALWYTEAFF

abundance: .
d_gene: TRBD2
j_gene: TRBJ2-1
v_gene: TRBV2
CDR3nt: TGTGCCAGCAGTGAAAAGGAAGGGACTAGCGGTTTCTTC
CDR3aa: CASSEKEGTSGFF

abundance: .
d_gene: TRBD1
j_gene: TRBJ2-7
v_gene: TRBV19
CDR3nt: TGTGCCAGTAGTATGATGGTGAGGGGGCCCCACGAGCAGTACTTC
CDR3aa: CASSMMVRGPHEQYF

abundance: .
d_gene: TRBD1
j_gene: TRBJ2-7
v_gene: TRBV2
CDR3nt: TGTGCCAGCAGCTTACAGGGGTTAGGCTACGAGCAGTACTTC
CDR3aa: CASSLQGLGYEQYF

abundance: .
d_gene: .
j_gene: TRBJ1-1
v_gene: TRBV4-3
CDR3nt: TGCGCCAGCAGCCAAGGGAGGGGATCCACTGAAGCTTTCTTT
CDR3aa: CASSQGRGSTEAFF

abundance: once
d_gene: TRBD2
j_gene: TRBJ2-7
v_gene: TRBV5-1
CDR3nt: TGCGCCAGCAGCTATAGCGGGGATGCCTACGAGCAGTACTTC
CDR3aa: CASSYSGDAYEQYF

abundance: .
d_gene: .
j_gene: TRBJ2-6
v_gene: TRBV5-1
CDR3nt: TGCGCCAGCAGCTTTCCCCCAGGGGCTAGCTCTGGGGCCAACGTCCTGACTTTC
CDR3aa: CASSFPPGASSGANVLTF

abundance: .
d_gene: TRBD2
j_gene: TRBJ2-3
v_gene: TRBV7-3
CDR3nt: TGTGCCAGCAGCTTAACGTTTACTAGCGGGGCTCCGCAGTATTTT
CDR3aa: CASSLTFTSGAPQYF

abundance: once
d_gene: .
j_gene: TRBJ2-7
v_gene: TRBV28
CDR3nt: TGTGCCAGCAGTTTGGGGGGCTACGAGCAGTACTTC
CDR3aa: CASSLGGYEQYF

abundance: .
d_gene: .
j_gene: TRBJ2-7
v_gene: TRBV19
CDR3nt: TGTGCCAGTAGTGCTCAGGGGTCGTCCTACGAGCAGTACTTC
CDR3aa: CASSAQGSSYEQYF

abundance: few
d_gene: TRBD2
j_gene: TRBJ2-7
v_gene: TRBV19
CDR3nt: TGTGCCAGTAGGAGGCGGGGGAGCTCCTACGAGCAGTACTTC
CDR3aa: CASRRRGSSYEQYF

abundance: .
d_gene: .
j_gene: TRBJ1-2
v_gene: TRBV7-2
CDR3nt: TGTGCCAGCAGCTCCAGTTCGAGGGAGGATGGCTACACCTTC
CDR3aa: CASSSSSREDGYTF

abundance: .
d_gene: .
j_gene: TRBJ2-7
v_gene: TRBV6-1
CDR3nt: TGTGCCAGCAGTGAAAGTAGTAGTGTTCGCGAGCAGTACTTC
CDR3aa: CASSESSSVREQYF

abundance: .
d_gene: .
j_gene: TRBJ2-2
v_gene: TRBV30
CDR3nt: TGTGCCTGGAGAGAGACAGGGAACACCGGGGAGCTGTTTTTT
CDR3aa: CAWRETGNTGELFF

abundance: .
d_gene: .
j_gene: TRBJ1-2
v_gene: TRBV19
CDR3nt: TGTGCCAGTAGTTCCTTGACAGACAACTATGGCTACACCTTC
CDR3aa: CASSSLTDNYGYTF

abundance: few
d_gene: TRBD2
j_gene: TRBJ2-7
v_gene: TRBV30
CDR3nt: TGTGCCTGGAGTGTTGGGGGGGAAGTCCACGAGCAGTACTTC
CDR3aa: CAWSVGGEVHEQYF

abundance: .
d_gene: .
j_gene: TRBJ1-3
v_gene: TRBV10-3
CDR3nt: TGTGCCATCAGTGAGGAGAACGGGGGAAACACCATATATTTT
CDR3aa: CAISEENGGNTIYF

abundance: once
d_gene: TRBD1
j_gene: TRBJ1-4
v_gene: TRBV10-3
CDR3nt: TGTGCCATCAGTGAGACAGGGGGAAGTTTAATAGGAAAACTGTTTTTT
CDR3aa: CAISETGGSLIGKLFF

abundance: .
d_gene: TRBD1
j_gene: TRBJ1-2
v_gene: TRBV5-4
CDR3nt: TGTGCCAGCAGAAAGGGTGGGGAAACAGGGGAGGGCTACACCTTC
CDR3aa: CASRKGGETGEGYTF

abundance: .
d_gene: .
j_gene: TRBJ2-1
v_gene: TRBV4-2
CDR3nt: TGTGCCAGCAGCCAAGAAGAGCGGGGCCTAGGGGGGGATGAGCAGTTCTTC
CDR3aa: CASSQEERGLGGDEQFF

abundance: .
d_gene: .
j_gene: TRBJ1-4
v_gene: TRBV5-4
CDR3nt: TGTGCCAGCAGCGTGGGCCAGGGAGGTGAAAAACTGTTTTTT
CDR3aa: CASSVGQGGEKLFF

abundance: many
d_gene: .
j_gene: TRBJ1-2
v_gene: TRBV13
CDR3nt: TGTGCCAGCAGCTTAGGGCAGGAATGGGTACCCACCTTC
CDR3aa: CASSLGQEWVPTF

abundance: .
d_gene: .
j_gene: TRBJ2-2
v_gene: TRBV18
CDR3nt: TGTGCCAGCTCACCAACGGAACAGGGCCGCGCCGGGGAGCTGTTTTTT
CDR3aa: CASSPTEQGRAGELFF

abundance: few
d_gene: .
j_gene: TRBJ1-1
v_gene: TRBV6-5
CDR3nt: TGTGCCAGCAGTTATGGTTCAGTCACTGAAGCTTTCTTT
CDR3aa: CASSYGSVTEAFF